This T cell receptor (beta chain) was obtained from a study of shared clonotypes between healthy human individuals. Findings and limits, study-wide: Only blood samples were collected, and tissue repertoires likely differ.

This clone was seen only once. The antigen is unknown. Free of recent acute infections or vaccinations, the donors were healthy HIV-negative adults. Every immunoSEQ plate was one replicate of a subset's evenly spread DNA. Replicate PCRs run on sorted subsets employed 200 ng DNA, 30,000 to 35,000 T cell genomes. The table came from immunoSEQ multiplex PCR; TCRdb's copy has only in-frame clones and leaves some out. The repertoire consists of around 2.1 million clones, with almost 96% occurring once and the leading ten covering 0.13%. The receptor's source is a man younger than 35 in good health. The sequencing sample was made of naive CD4+ T cells sorted from blood. Sample subset: CD45RA+ positively selected.

The CDR3 sequence: CASSETGSTDTQYF. CDR3 nucleotides: TGTGCCAGCAGTGAAACAGGTTCCACAGATACGCAGTATTTT. The rearrangement uses TRBV6-1 and TRBJ2-3; D possibly corresponds to TRBD1 (5 bases). The germline V and J ends were trimmed by 2 bases and 2 bases, with 8 bases remaining between them. Germline V gives CDR1 MNHNS, CDR2 SASEGT. The length of the CDR3 is 14 residues.